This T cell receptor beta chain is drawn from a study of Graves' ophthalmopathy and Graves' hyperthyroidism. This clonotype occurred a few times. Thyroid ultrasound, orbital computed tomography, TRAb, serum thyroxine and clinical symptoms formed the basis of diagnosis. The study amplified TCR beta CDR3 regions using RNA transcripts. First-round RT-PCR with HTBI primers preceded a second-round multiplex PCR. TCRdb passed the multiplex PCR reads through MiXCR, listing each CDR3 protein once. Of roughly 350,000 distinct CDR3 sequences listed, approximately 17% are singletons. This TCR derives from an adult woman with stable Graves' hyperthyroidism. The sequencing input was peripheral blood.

The CDR3 DNA reads as TGTGCCAGCTCACCAGCTAGCGGGAGGGCAGCCGTCGGCGAGCAGTACTTC. This codes for CASSPASGRAAVGEQYF. The chain couples TRBV18 to TRBJ2-7; 12 bases are shared with TRBD2. The V gene end was trimmed by 2 bases and the J gene end by 6 bases; junction bases not matched to a gene: 11. Per germline, CDR1 KGHSH and CDR2 LQKENI. The length of the CDR3 is 17 residues.